The rows below give T cell receptor beta chains drawn from one sample of a study of cytomegalovirus exposure and HLA in healthy donors. The assay was immunoSEQ multiplex PCR, and TCRdb's table has in-frame clones only and misses some. Here the sample spans under 200,000 clones, around three quarters being singletons. Source material: PBMCs. These receptors all come from a woman younger than 45 in good health and CMV-seropositive. The CDR3 runs from the conserved cysteine through the conserved F or W. A D gene is named only where the DNA matches it firmly. Only part of the rows carry a size: once, few, many, or a class if the clone is expanded.

clone_size: .; v_call: TRBV29-1; d_call: TRBD1; j_call: TRBJ2-6; cdr3_aa: CSVIWDRFYSGANVLTF; cdr3_nt: TGCAGCGTTATCTGGGACAGGTTTTACTCTGGGGCCAACGTCCTGACTTTC
clone_size: .; v_call: TRBV18; d_call: .; j_call: TRBJ1-1; cdr3_aa: CASSPPGGWLTEAFF; cdr3_nt: TGTGCCAGCTCACCACCCGGAGGGTGGCTCACTGAAGCTTTCTTT
clone_size: .; v_call: TRBV7-9; d_call: .; j_call: TRBJ2-4; cdr3_aa: CASSLGLPSLNIQYF; cdr3_nt: TGTGCCAGCAGCTTAGGGCTCCCCTCGCTAAACATTCAGTACTTC
clone_size: few; v_call: TRBV10-1; d_call: .; j_call: TRBJ2-2; cdr3_aa: CASSESSDFWTGELFF; cdr3_nt: TGCGCCAGCAGTGAGTCGTCAGATTTTTGGACCGGGGAGCTGTTTTTT
clone_size: .; v_call: TRBV7-9; d_call: .; j_call: TRBJ2-7; cdr3_aa: CASRPRDKPSYEQYF; cdr3_nt: TGTGCCAGCAGACCCCGTGACAAGCCCTCCTACGAGCAGTACTTC
clone_size: .; v_call: TRBV12-5; d_call: .; j_call: TRBJ1-2; cdr3_aa: CASGLVLTGQPRYGYTF; cdr3_nt: TGTGCTAGTGGTTTGGTACTTACAGGACAGCCTAGATATGGCTACACCTTC
clone_size: .; v_call: TRBV4-3; d_call: .; j_call: TRBJ2-7; cdr3_aa: CASSQDRGAYEQYF; cdr3_nt: TGCGCCAGCAGCCAAGACAGGGGAGCCTACGAGCAGTACTTC
clone_size: once; v_call: TRBV7-9; d_call: TRBD2; j_call: TRBJ2-7; cdr3_aa: CASSIGLAGPYEQYF; cdr3_nt: TGTGCCAGCAGCATCGGACTAGCGGGCCCCTACGAGCAGTACTTC
clone_size: .; v_call: TRBV10-2; d_call: .; j_call: TRBJ1-1; cdr3_aa: CATSLLNTEAFF; cdr3_nt: TGCGCCACGTCGTTGTTGAACACTGAAGCTTTCTTT
clone_size: .; v_call: TRBV7-8; d_call: TRBD1; j_call: TRBJ2-6; cdr3_aa: CASSLDYPGQGAPSGANVLTF; cdr3_nt: TGTGCCAGCAGCTTAGATTACCCGGGACAGGGGGCCCCCTCTGGGGCCAACGTCCTGACTTTC
clone_size: .; v_call: TRBV4-2; d_call: TRBD2; j_call: TRBJ2-1; cdr3_aa: CASSQAGPTSFDEQFF; cdr3_nt: TGTGCCAGCAGCCAAGCCGGCCCGACTAGCTTTGATGAGCAGTTCTTC
clone_size: .; v_call: TRBV7-2; d_call: TRBD2; j_call: TRBJ2-2; cdr3_aa: CASSFLLTSGNNTGELFF; cdr3_nt: TGTGCCAGCAGCTTCCTCCTAACTAGCGGGAATAACACCGGGGAGCTGTTTTTT
clone_size: few; v_call: TRBV5-4; d_call: TRBD2; j_call: TRBJ2-1; cdr3_aa: CASSLWTRGRDNEQFF; cdr3_nt: TGTGCCAGCAGCTTATGGACTAGAGGGCGGGACAATGAGCAGTTCTTC
clone_size: .; v_call: TRBV18; d_call: .; j_call: TRBJ2-2; cdr3_aa: CASSPPGEGGTGELFF; cdr3_nt: TGTGCCAGCTCACCACCGGGGGAGGGGGGCACCGGGGAGCTGTTTTTT
clone_size: few; v_call: TRBV14; d_call: .; j_call: TRBJ2-1; cdr3_aa: CASSLSPLEGPVYNEQFF; cdr3_nt: TGTGCCAGCAGCCTAAGTCCCCTCGAGGGCCCCGTTTACAATGAGCAGTTCTTC
clone_size: few; v_call: TRBV4-1; d_call: TRBD2; j_call: TRBJ2-1; cdr3_aa: CASSQGLAGNNEQFF; cdr3_nt: TGCGCCAGCAGCCAAGGGCTAGCGGGGAACAATGAGCAGTTCTTC
clone_size: .; v_call: TRBV6-4; d_call: TRBD2; j_call: TRBJ2-7; cdr3_aa: CASSALTSGSYEQYF; cdr3_nt: TGTGCCAGCAGTGCCTTGACTAGCGGGTCGTACGAGCAGTACTTC
clone_size: .; v_call: TRBV5-5; d_call: .; j_call: TRBJ1-2; cdr3_aa: CASSLAQYSGYTF; cdr3_nt: TGTGCCAGCAGCTTGGCCCAGTACAGCGGCTACACCTTC
clone_size: .; v_call: TRBV11-3; d_call: .; j_call: TRBJ2-4; cdr3_aa: CASSPSRDIQYF; cdr3_nt: TGTGCCAGCAGCCCCAGCCGGGACATTCAGTACTTC
clone_size: .; v_call: TRBV2; d_call: .; j_call: TRBJ1-6; cdr3_aa: CASSEVKGRYSYNSPLHF; cdr3_nt: TGTGCCAGCAGTGAAGTTAAGGGGCGGTACTCCTATAATTCACCCCTCCACTTT
clone_size: .; v_call: TRBV19; d_call: .; j_call: TRBJ1-5; cdr3_aa: CASSMGPQFGINQPQHF; cdr3_nt: TGTGCCAGTAGTATGGGCCCCCAGTTTGGAATTAATCAGCCCCAGCATTTT
clone_size: .; v_call: TRBV5-1; d_call: TRBD1; j_call: TRBJ1-1; cdr3_aa: CASSRTGEYTEAFF; cdr3_nt: TGCGCCAGCAGCAGGACAGGGGAGTACACTGAAGCTTTCTTT
clone_size: .; v_call: TRBV11-2; d_call: .; j_call: TRBJ2-7; cdr3_aa: CASSFNRDYEQYF; cdr3_nt: TGTGCCAGCAGCTTCAACAGGGATTACGAGCAGTACTTC
clone_size: once; v_call: TRBV5-4; d_call: TRBD2; j_call: TRBJ2-7; cdr3_aa: CASSPGLAGEVDEQYF; cdr3_nt: TGTGCCAGCAGCCCGGGACTAGCGGGAGAGGTCGACGAGCAGTACTTC
clone_size: .; v_call: TRBV9; d_call: .; j_call: TRBJ1-5; cdr3_aa: CASSGGYSNQPQHF; cdr3_nt: TGTGCCAGCAGCGGGGGCTATAGCAATCAGCCCCAGCATTTT
clone_size: .; v_call: TRBV10-3; d_call: .; j_call: TRBJ2-7; cdr3_aa: CAISRTQPDEQYF; cdr3_nt: TGTGCCATCAGCCGGACTCAGCCCGACGAGCAGTACTTC
clone_size: .; v_call: TRBV5-1; d_call: .; j_call: TRBJ2-7; cdr3_aa: CASSGGLGPAYEQYF; cdr3_nt: TGCGCCAGCAGCGGGGGACTTGGACCCGCCTACGAGCAGTACTTC
clone_size: .; v_call: TRBV27; d_call: TRBD2; j_call: TRBJ2-3; cdr3_aa: CASSLYPSGSSDTQYF; cdr3_nt: TGTGCCAGCAGTTTATACCCTAGCGGAAGTTCTGATACGCAGTATTTT
clone_size: .; v_call: TRBV5-4; d_call: .; j_call: TRBJ1-1; cdr3_aa: CASSRGGRGGTEAFF; cdr3_nt: TGTGCCAGCAGCCGGGGGGGGAGAGGGGGCACTGAAGCTTTCTTT
clone_size: .; v_call: TRBV4-1; d_call: .; j_call: TRBJ2-7; cdr3_aa: CASSQEPGLIYEQYF; cdr3_nt: TGCGCCAGCAGCCAAGAACCGGGACTCATCTACGAGCAGTACTTC
clone_size: .; v_call: TRBV2; d_call: .; j_call: TRBJ2-7; cdr3_aa: CASSEETLGGPYEQYF; cdr3_nt: TGTGCCAGCAGTGAAGAGACCCTGGGGGGACCCTACGAGCAGTACTTC
clone_size: .; v_call: TRBV7-2; d_call: .; j_call: TRBJ1-3; cdr3_aa: CASSLTQGGNTIYF; cdr3_nt: TGTGCCAGCAGCCTGACTCAGGGGGGAAACACCATATATTTT
clone_size: .; v_call: TRBV7-9; d_call: .; j_call: TRBJ2-5; cdr3_aa: CASSPWSDFQETQYF; cdr3_nt: TGTGCCAGCAGCCCCTGGTCGGACTTCCAAGAGACCCAGTACTTC
clone_size: .; v_call: TRBV5-6; d_call: TRBD2; j_call: TRBJ2-7; cdr3_aa: CASSPFRTSGRAGQYF; cdr3_nt: TGTGCCAGCAGCCCCTTTCGGACTAGCGGGAGGGCCGGGCAGTACTTC
clone_size: .; v_call: TRBV7-2; d_call: .; j_call: TRBJ2-3; cdr3_aa: CASSRSRGTDTQYF; cdr3_nt: TGTGCCAGCAGCAGGAGTCGGGGCACAGATACGCAGTATTTT
clone_size: .; v_call: TRBV2; d_call: .; j_call: TRBJ1-1; cdr3_aa: CASRPDFGTEAFF; cdr3_nt: TGTGCCAGCAGACCGGACTTCGGAACTGAAGCTTTCTTT
clone_size: .; v_call: TRBV25-1; d_call: TRBD1; j_call: TRBJ1-2; cdr3_aa: CASSALGQNYGYTF; cdr3_nt: TGTGCCAGCAGTGCTTTGGGACAGAACTATGGCTACACCTTC
clone_size: once; v_call: TRBV2; d_call: TRBD2; j_call: TRBJ2-7; cdr3_aa: CASRGLAGGRPYEQYF; cdr3_nt: TGTGCCAGCAGGGGACTAGCGGGGGGGCGGCCCTACGAGCAGTACTTC
clone_size: .; v_call: TRBV6-1; d_call: .; j_call: TRBJ2-7; cdr3_aa: CASSPTGLPYEQYF; cdr3_nt: TGTGCCAGCAGTCCAACAGGGCTGCCCTACGAGCAGTACTTC
clone_size: .; v_call: TRBV10-3; d_call: .; j_call: TRBJ2-1; cdr3_aa: CAISEGGRRDNEQFF; cdr3_nt: TGTGCCATCAGTGAGGGGGGGAGGAGGGACAATGAGCAGTTCTTC
clone_size: .; v_call: TRBV6-1; d_call: .; j_call: TRBJ1-1; cdr3_aa: CASRYGQLNTEAFF; cdr3_nt: TGTGCCAGCAGATACGGACAGTTGAACACTGAAGCTTTCTTT
clone_size: few; v_call: TRBV2; d_call: .; j_call: TRBJ2-7; cdr3_aa: CASSDSALEQYF; cdr3_nt: TGTGCCAGCAGTGACTCAGCGTTGGAGCAGTACTTC
clone_size: once; v_call: TRBV5-4; d_call: .; j_call: TRBJ2-1; cdr3_aa: CASSGMAGSQVEQFF; cdr3_nt: TGTGCCAGCAGCGGGATGGCGGGGAGTCAGGTTGAGCAGTTCTTC
clone_size: few; v_call: TRBV6-5; d_call: TRBD1; j_call: TRBJ2-5; cdr3_aa: CASSPTGGGETQYF; cdr3_nt: TGTGCCAGCAGTCCGACAGGGGGCGGGGAGACCCAGTACTTC
clone_size: .; v_call: TRBV9; d_call: .; j_call: TRBJ2-4; cdr3_aa: CASSVVERDIQYF; cdr3_nt: TGTGCCAGCAGCGTAGTGGAGAGGGACATTCAGTACTTC
clone_size: .; v_call: TRBV30; d_call: .; j_call: TRBJ1-2; cdr3_aa: CAWSSERLNGYTF; cdr3_nt: TGTGCCTGGTCGAGTGAGCGGTTAAATGGCTACACCTTC
clone_size: once; v_call: TRBV5-6; d_call: TRBD1; j_call: TRBJ1-2; cdr3_aa: CASSYGQGGYGYTF; cdr3_nt: TGTGCCAGCAGCTACGGACAGGGTGGCTATGGCTACACCTTC
clone_size: .; v_call: TRBV6-1; d_call: .; j_call: TRBJ1-6; cdr3_aa: CASNFGYEISPLHF; cdr3_nt: TGTGCCAGCAACTTCGGTTACGAAATTTCACCCCTCCACTTT
clone_size: .; v_call: TRBV2; d_call: .; j_call: TRBJ2-5; cdr3_aa: CASSGGVQETQYF; cdr3_nt: TGTGCCAGTTCGGGCGGGGTACAAGAGACCCAGTACTTC
clone_size: few; v_call: TRBV13; d_call: TRBD1; j_call: TRBJ2-6; cdr3_aa: CASSLSTGGLLGANVLTF; cdr3_nt: TGTGCCAGCAGCCTCTCCACAGGGGGCCTCCTTGGGGCCAACGTCCTGACTTTC
clone_size: .; v_call: TRBV18; d_call: .; j_call: TRBJ2-6; cdr3_aa: CASSPQGRAGANVLTF; cdr3_nt: TGTGCCAGCTCACCGCAGGGAAGGGCTGGGGCCAACGTCCTGACTTTC
clone_size: .; v_call: TRBV4-3; d_call: TRBD2; j_call: TRBJ2-4; cdr3_aa: CASSQRTLVFAGVAKNIQYF; cdr3_nt: TGCGCCAGCAGCCAACGGACCCTAGTCTTCGCGGGAGTTGCCAAAAACATTCAGTACTTC
clone_size: .; v_call: TRBV10-3; d_call: .; j_call: TRBJ1-2; cdr3_aa: CAISESTDPGGYTF; cdr3_nt: TGTGCCATCAGTGAGTCTACCGACCCAGGTGGCTACACCTTC
clone_size: .; v_call: TRBV4-1; d_call: .; j_call: TRBJ2-1; cdr3_aa: CASSPGTTYNEQFF; cdr3_nt: TGCGCCAGCAGCCCCGGGACAACCTACAATGAGCAGTTCTTC
clone_size: .; v_call: TRBV10-1; d_call: .; j_call: TRBJ2-5; cdr3_aa: CARKGTPNQETQYF; cdr3_nt: TGCGCCAGAAAAGGGACACCGAACCAAGAGACCCAGTACTTC
clone_size: .; v_call: TRBV7-2; d_call: .; j_call: TRBJ1-2; cdr3_aa: CASSFGYGYTF; cdr3_nt: TGTGCCAGCAGCTTCGGCTATGGCTACACCTTC
clone_size: .; v_call: TRBV5-1; d_call: .; j_call: TRBJ2-7; cdr3_aa: CASSVQVSSYEQYF; cdr3_nt: TGCGCCAGCAGCGTACAGGTTAGCTCCTACGAGCAGTACTTC
clone_size: .; v_call: TRBV9; d_call: TRBD2; j_call: TRBJ2-4; cdr3_aa: CASSVDQAGRAKNIQYF; cdr3_nt: TGTGCCAGCAGCGTAGACCAAGCGGGGCGAGCCAAAAACATTCAGTACTTC
clone_size: .; v_call: TRBV27; d_call: TRBD2; j_call: TRBJ2-1; cdr3_aa: CASRQYGTSGYNEQFF; cdr3_nt: TGTGCCAGCAGGCAATACGGGACTAGCGGTTACAATGAGCAGTTCTTC